This T cell receptor beta chain was retrieved from a study of T cells in Graves' hyperthyroidism and ophthalmopathy. Notes on the study in general: Most thyroid clonotypes expanded above 0.001 appeared in blood too.

On this clonotype: What it binds is not known.

CDR1 and CDR2 (germline): SGHTA, FQGNSA. V lost 1 base to trimming and J lost 0 bases, with 17 bases between them. This CDR3 is built from 18 residues. The source material, RNA transcripts, was used to amplify TCR beta CDR3 regions. During a first-round RT-PCR of the TCR CDR3, the HTBI primer set was used. TCRdb re-called the multiplex PCR reads with MiXCR, one entry per CDR3 protein. This table holds about 460,000 distinct CDR3 sequences, 22% found once. Any patient presenting with uncontrolled infection, other autoimmune disease, pregnancy or lactation was left out. The sequencing sample was made of blood. This clonotype was obtained from a woman between 65 and 79 years old with Graves' ophthalmopathy. The chain combines TRBV7-2 with TRBJ2-3, with D tentatively TRBD2 (5 bases). As DNA, the CDR3 is TGTGCCAGCAGCTTAGAGGCTAGCCTTCACTCTAGCACAGATACGCAGTATTTT. This gives the protein CASSLEASLHSSTDTQYF.